These 17 T cell receptor beta chains were all obtained from the same sample, sequenced in a study of cytomegalovirus exposure and HLA in healthy donors. Vbeta (60) and Jbeta (13) primers were used in the PCR. Repertoires were generated with immunoSEQ multiplex PCR, while TCRdb's copy carries only in-frame clones and drops some. The listing records 60,000 to 80,000 clones. Sequenced: PBMCs. These receptors all stem from a man aged 40-49 years in good health and CMV-seronegative.

The rearrangement uses TRBV15 and TRBJ2-5; 9 positions match TRBD2. Matching the DNA end better, TRBJ2-7 makes the J call doubtful. This CDR3 is 15 amino acids long. The germline gives CDR1 LNHNV, CDR2 YYDKDF (reference sequence). The CDR3 loop is CATSRIAGVTHEQYF. The CDR3 DNA sequence: TGTGCCACCAGCAGGATAGCGGGAGTCACCCACGAGCAGTACTTC.

The CDR3 nucleotides read TGTGCCAGCAGCCCAACCCGGGACAGGGTTAATTCACCCCTCCACTTT. This encodes CASSPTRDRVNSPLHF. The V and J genes are TRBV11-1 and TRBJ1-6; TRBD1 matches at 9 bases. CDR1 SGHAT and CDR2 FQDESV come from the germline V gene (reference sequence). The CDR3 runs 16 residues. Unmatched junction bases numbered 8, after V lost 5 bases and J lost 6 bases.

The genes are TRBV2 and TRBJ1-5; D is uncertain. The CDR3 is 14 amino acids. Germline CDR1 SNHLY, CDR2 FYNNEI. The V end was cut by 6 bases, the J end by 3 bases, with 12 bases between. DNA of the CDR3: TGTGCCAGCAGCCTCCGGGTCCACAATCAGCCCCAGCATTTT. Translated: CASSLRVHNQPQHF.

V is TRBV15 and J is TRBJ1-1; unclear D gene. V was cut by 1 base and J by 0 bases, with 12 bases left in between. This CDR3 contains 16 residues. CDR1 and CDR2 from the germline V gene are LNHNV and YYDKDF (reference sequence). CDR3: CATSRGVRLLNTEAFF. As DNA, the CDR3 is TGTGCCACCAGCAGAGGTGTCCGACTCTTGAACACTGAAGCTTTCTTT.

This chain connects TRBV29-1 to TRBJ2-7; 12 nucleotides agree with TRBD2. The CDR3 extends over 13 amino acids. The ends lost 3 bases at V and 6 bases at J; junction bases unmatched: 3. The germline gives CDR1 SQVTM, CDR2 ANQGSEA. In nucleotides, the CDR3 is TGCAGCGTTGACCTAGCGGGAGGGGCCGAGCAGTACTTC. It yields the protein CSVDLAGGAEQYF.

V and J are TRBV6-4 and TRBJ1-2; 7 nucleotides align to TRBD1. This CDR3 spans 14 amino acids. The V segment lost 5 bases and the J segment 4 bases; nucleotides outside the gene matches: 7. CDR1 is MRHNA, CDR2 SNTAGT, per germline. Here the CDR3 DNA reads TGTGCCAGCAGTCCCGACAGGGACTCCTATGGCTACACCTTC. Amino acid sequence: CASSPDRDSYGYTF.

The chain links TRBV19 to TRBJ2-2; 8 nucleotides align to TRBD1. Germline CDR1 reads LNHDA; CDR2 reads SQIVND (reference sequence). The CDR3 extends over 13 amino acids. Germline trimming cut 9 bases from V and 3 bases from J; bases unmatched to any gene: 3. The CDR3 DNA sequence: TGTGCCAGCGGGACAGGCTACACCGGGGAGCTGTTTTTT. Amino acid sequence: CASGTGYTGELFF.

The gene calls are TRBV11-2 and TRBJ2-7; 12 nucleotides agree with TRBD2. The CDR3 length is 16 residues. V was clipped by 5 bases and J by 5 bases; unmatched bases: 10. CDR1 and CDR2 from the germline V gene are SGHAT and FQNNGV. The CDR3 spells CASSARLAGATDEQYF. For the CDR3, the DNA is TGTGCCAGCAGCGCCCGACTAGCGGGAGCGACAGACGAGCAGTACTTC.

The chain recombines TRBV2 with TRBJ2-7; D not certain. V dropped 6 bases and J dropped 2 bases, with 11 bases sitting between them. The CDR3 has 13 amino acids. Germline V CDR1 and CDR2: SNHLY, FYNNEI. The DNA of the CDR3 is TGTGCCAGCAGCCCTCCCGGTGCCTACGAGCAGTACTTC. Protein sequence: CASSPPGAYEQYF.

The V gene is TRBV28, the J gene TRBJ2-7, with 7 bases identical to TRBD2. The V segment lost 7 bases and the J segment 0 bases; nucleotides outside the gene matches: 3. The V gene's germline CDR1 is MDHEN and CDR2 SYDVKM. This CDR3 comprises 13 residues. CDR3 region: CASTTSASYEQYF. DNA of the CDR3: TGTGCCAGCACCACTAGCGCCTCCTACGAGCAGTACTTC.

The chain recombines TRBV7-2 with TRBJ2-5; a possible D gene is TRBD2 (5 bases). TRBJ2-7 explains the end of the DNA better; the J call may be wrong. There are 12 residues in the CDR3. In germline, CDR1 is SGHTA, CDR2 FQGNSA. The CDR3 DNA sequence: TGTGCCAGCAGCCGGGGATTAGGCGAGCAGTACTTC. It is translated as CASSRGLGEQYF.

The chain uses TRBV14 and TRBJ1-2, with a tentative D call TRBD1 (5 bases). This CDR3 is built from 15 residues. V was trimmed by 0 bases and J by 2 bases, leaving 10 bases between them. Germline V gene lookup returns CDR1 SGHDN and CDR2 FVKESK. The CDR3 loop reads CASSQDPGWNYGYTF. CDR3 DNA sequence: TGTGCCAGCAGCCAAGATCCAGGGTGGAACTATGGCTACACCTTC.

The chain employs TRBV7-9 and TRBJ1-2; TRBD1 aligns across 7 bases. The CDR3 sequence is 13 residues long. CDR1 and CDR2 (germline): SEHNR, FQNEAQ (reference sequence). J was trimmed by 0 bases and V by 10 bases; bases with no gene match: 5. As DNA, the CDR3 is TGTGCCATCACGGACAGGACTAACTATGGCTACACCTTC. The encoded protein is CAITDRTNYGYTF.

The V call is TRBV27, the J call TRBJ1-2; D is perhaps TRBD1 (6 bases). The V end was cut by 3 bases, the J end by 3 bases, with 11 bases between. The CDR3 is made up of 14 amino acids. Germline V gene lookup returns CDR1 MNHEY and CDR2 SMNVEV (reference sequence). CDR3 nucleotide sequence: TGTGCCAGCAGTTTTCATGGACAGCACTATGGCTACACCTTC. Encoded protein: CASSFHGQHYGYTF.

The chain combines TRBV25-1 with TRBJ2-5; a weak D match, TRBD2 (5 bases). With the DNA end fitting TRBJ2-7 better, the J assignment may be wrong. This CDR3 comprises 14 residues. Germline V CDR1 and CDR2: MGHDK, SYGVNS. CDR3 DNA sequence: TGTGCCAGCAGTGAGACGGGGTCCTTCTACGAGCAGTACTTC. This codes for CASSETGSFYEQYF.

J is TRBJ2-3 and V is TRBV19, with a possible D match to TRBD2 (5 bases). The germline V and J ends were trimmed by 0 bases and 5 bases, with 18 bases remaining between them. The germline CDR1 and CDR2 sequences are LNHDA and SQIVND (reference sequence). This CDR3 spans 17 amino acids. The CDR3 sequence: CASSIDLYGVGRDTQYF. CDR3 coding DNA: TGTGCCAGTAGTATAGATCTATACGGGGTCGGGCGAGATACGCAGTATTTT. The full variable domain, in which reference TRBV19 and TRBJ2-3 provide the parts outside the CDR3, is DGGITQSPKYLFRKEGQNVTLSCEQNLNHDAMYWYRQDPGQGLRLIYYSQIVNDFQKGDIAEGYSVSREKKESFPLTVTSAQKNPTAFYLCASSIDLYGVGRDTQYFGPGTRLTVL.

The rearrangement links TRBV7-2 to TRBJ1-5; 7 bases align to TRBD1. This CDR3 contains 15 residues. Trimming at V came to 3 bases and at J to 7 bases, leaving 9 bases not matched to a gene. CDR1 is SGHTA, CDR2 FQGNSA, per germline. The CDR3 DNA sequence: TGTGCCAGCAGCTTGATGCTACAGGGGCCGCAGCCCCAGCATTTT. Protein sequence: CASSLMLQGPQPQHF.